The clone carrying this TCR beta chain appeared a few times. As yet, its antigen is unknown. This sample was taken from a study of cytomegalovirus exposure and HLA in healthy donors. Overall study results and limits: CMV serostatus alone was available as immune exposure information.

The PCR used 60 Vbeta and 13 Jbeta primers. Only in-frame clones appear in the TCRdb table, and some are missing; sequencing was by immunoSEQ multiplex PCR. The table lists around 200,000 clones, over 80% of them singletons. The CDR3 spans 16 residues. V gave up 1 base and J gave up 2 bases, with 12 bases separating them. Germline CDR1 and CDR2: SGHTA and FQGTGA. Source material: PBMCs. This receptor was obtained from a man in his fifties or sixties in good health and CMV-seronegative. The V call is TRBV7-3, the J call TRBJ1-5; D is undetermined. The CDR3 DNA follows: TGTGCCAGCAGCTTAAACCCGAAGCGTTGCAATCAGCCCCAGCATTTT. Protein: CASSLNPKRCNQPQHF. Using reference TRBV7-3 and TRBJ1-5 for the parts outside the CDR3, the full variable domain is GAGVSQTPSNKVTEKGKYVELRCDPISGHTALYWYRQSLGQGPEFLIYFQGTGAADDSGLPNDRFFAVRPEGSVSTLKIQRTERGDSAVYLCASSLNPKRCNQPQHFGDGTRLSIL.